This record looks at one TCR beta chain sequence and its context. What it binds is not known. This sample was taken from a study of OX40 agonist ivuxolimab in advanced cancers. The study, taken as a whole, reports: CD8+ T cells were the subset that, on average, had more expanded clones than CD4+.

Some clones are missing from TCRdb's copy, which holds only in-frame ones; the method was immunoSEQ multiplex PCR. The profile shows some 80,000 clones, approximately 86% of them singletons. The receptor was isolated from an adult with an advanced solid tumor such as melanoma, head and neck, liver or kidney cancer. The material was CD4+ or CD8+ T cells sorted from blood, obtained in a trial of the OX40 agonist ivuxolimab.

As DNA, the CDR3 is TGCGCCAGCAGCCAGGGATACGGGGAGACCCAGTACTTC. The encoded protein is CASSQGYGETQYF. This rearrangement joins TRBV4-3 to TRBJ2-5; D is uncertain. V was pared by 3 bases and J by 5 bases, with 10 bases between. CDR1 LGHNA and CDR2 YSLEER come from the germline V gene. This CDR3 region has 13 residues.